The 9 T cell receptor beta chains listed next were all sequenced from one sample in a study of T-cell reconstitution after alpha-beta-depleted transplantation in children. This sample's TCRbeta library carried unique molecular identifier barcodes. Each CDR3 protein gets one entry after TCRdb re-called the PCR reads with MiXCR. Of around 100,000 distinct CDR3 sequences in the sample, about a tenth are singletons; the top ten hold nearly 35%. The input for sequencing was PBMCs, taken before TCRalphabeta/CD19-depleted stem cell transplant. All receptors come from a boy aged 2 to 10 with acute lymphoblastic leukemia, due to receive a stem cell transplant.

The chain joins TRBV20-1 to TRBJ2-1; 9 bases map to TRBD2. The CDR3 length is 15 residues. The junction had 13 bases not matched to a gene; V was cut back by 6 bases and J by 7 bases. Germline V CDR1 and CDR2: DFQATT, SNEGSKA (reference sequence). The CDR3 reads CSAKRLAGGPNEQFF. The CDR3, as DNA: TGCAGTGCCAAGCGGCTGGCGGGAGGGCCGAATGAGCAGTTCTTC.

This clonotype was detected many times. The chain uses TRBV20-1 and TRBJ2-5; D not certain. From germline, CDR1 is DFQATT and CDR2 SNEGSKA (reference sequence). Deletions cut 3 bases from V and 7 bases from J, with 6 bases between. The CDR3 sequence is 10 residues long. CDR3 DNA: TGCAGTGCTAGTGTTGGGACCCAGTACTTC. Translation: CSASVGTQYF.

The chain combines TRBV20-1 with TRBJ2-5, with unresolved D. CDR1 DFQATT and CDR2 SNEGSKA come from the germline V gene (reference sequence). The CDR3 totals 12 residues. V lost 3 bases and J 4 bases, leaving 9 bases between the germline ends. CDR3 in amino acids: CSASRDGETQYF. CDR3 DNA: TGCAGTGCTAGTAGAGATGGAGAGACCCAGTACTTC.

This clonotype was counted ten times or more. The chain recombines TRBV20-1 with TRBJ2-6; no reliable D call. V lost 2 bases and J lost 4, with 6 bases in between. Germline V gene sequence: CDR1 DFQATT, CDR2 SNEGSKA (reference sequence). The CDR3 is 13 residues long. The CDR3 region is CSARPTGANVLTF. The CDR3 DNA sequence: TGCAGTGCTAGACCTACAGGGGCCAACGTCCTGACTTTC.

This clonotype was seen ten or more times. The rearrangement joins TRBV5-6 to TRBJ2-3, with 8 bases that match TRBD2. This CDR3 has 16 amino acids. V was pared by 5 bases and J by 2 bases, with 10 bases of the junction left unmatched. CDR1 and CDR2 (germline): SGHDT, YYEEEE. CDR3 residues: CASSLITSGPTDTQYF. For the CDR3, the DNA is TGTGCCAGCAGTTTGATTACTAGCGGACCCACAGATACGCAGTATTTT.

This clonotype was counted between two and nine times. The chain links TRBV2 to TRBJ2-2; D remains ambiguous. The V gene's germline CDR1 is SNHLY and CDR2 FYNNEI. The ends were cut back, 5 bases at V and 1 base at J, with 11 bases in the middle. The CDR3 is 15 residues long. Here the CDR3 DNA reads TGTGCCAGCAGTCCAATTATAGTGAACACCGGGGAGCTGTTTTTT. Translating it yields CASSPIIVNTGELFF.

The chain has TRBV5-1 and TRBJ2-7; 7 positions agree with TRBD2. The CDR3 is 17 amino acids. Germline CDR1 SGHRS, CDR2 YFSETQ. After removal of 3 bases from V and 2 bases from J, the junction contained 14 bases not matched to a gene. In DNA, the CDR3 is TGCGCCAGCAGCTCAAGTGGACTAGGAAGAGCGACCTACGAGCAGTACTTC. This codes for CASSSSGLGRATYEQYF.

There are many counts of this clonotype. This chain uses TRBV7-9 with TRBJ2-1, with 8 bases fitting TRBD2. The CDR3 covers 13 residues. Germline V lookup: CDR1 SEHNR, CDR2 FQNEAQ (reference sequence). The J segment lost 10 bases and the V segment lost 8 bases, leaving 10 bases of the junction unmatched. This CDR3 is CASGLAERGEQFF. The CDR3 DNA is TGTGCCAGCGGACTAGCTGAAAGGGGGGAGCAGTTCTTC.

This clonotype was counted many times. V gene TRBV10-2 combines with J gene TRBJ2-6; 8 bases line up with TRBD1. V shed 6 bases and J 1 base; nucleotides not matched to a gene: 8. CDR1 and CDR2 from the germline V gene are WSHSY and SAAADI. The CDR3 has 17 residues. The CDR3 reads CASSGPTGGSGANVLTF. CDR3 DNA sequence: TGCGCCAGCAGCGGACCTACAGGGGGATCTGGGGCCAACGTCCTGACTTTC.